One sample yielded the 26 T cell receptor beta chains listed below, sequenced in a study of identical twins. TCRdb fed the 5' RACE reads into MiXCR, producing one record per CDR3 protein. The data contain hundreds of thousands of distinct CDR3 sequences, 18% of them seen just once; the ten biggest clones take up 13%. The same data also contributed to another study, on T cells expressing NK-cell markers.

Sample: PBMCs. The receptors were gathered from a woman aged 18-29 years in good health.

This clonotype has just a few counts. The genes are TRBV2 and TRBJ1-1, with D tentatively TRBD1 (5 bases). CDR1 and CDR2 from the germline V gene are SNHLY and FYNNEI. V was shortened by 6 bases and J by 3 bases, with 14 bases between the two germline ends. This CDR3 has 14 residues. This CDR3 is CASRLQVGDTEAFF. As DNA, the CDR3 is TGTGCCAGCAGGCTACAGGTGGGAGACACTGAAGCTTTCTTT.

The sample holds a few counts of this clonotype. This chain links TRBV27 with TRBJ2-7; D remains ambiguous. Looked up from germline, CDR1 is MNHEY and CDR2 is SMNVEV (reference sequence). The V gene lost 5 bases and the J gene lost 3 bases, with 14 bases spanning the gap. CDR3 length: 14 amino acids. This CDR3 reads CASSTRYRVYEQYF. The CDR3 coding sequence is TGTGCCAGCAGTACCCGTTACAGAGTCTACGAGCAGTACTTC.

There are a few counts of this clonotype. The J gene is TRBJ2-7, the V gene TRBV12-3 or TRBV12-4; 7 nucleotides agree with TRBD1. The CDR3 has 17 residues. V dropped 3 bases and J dropped 5; count of bases not matched to a gene: 16. CDR3 sequence (DNA): TGTGCCAGCAGTTTCGGCAACTTGGTGAGGGGGCGCCACGAGCAGTACTTC. This encodes CASSFGNLVRGRHEQYF.

This clonotype turned up a few times. The chain has TRBV3-1 and TRBJ2-7; 8 nucleotides agree with TRBD2. V lost 3 bases, J lost 6 bases, and 1 base stayed unmatched. CDR1 and CDR2 (germline): LGHDT, YNNKEL (reference sequence). This CDR3 has 12 residues. CDR3 nucleotide sequence: TGTGCCAGCAGCCAGCTAGCGGGCGAGCAGTACTTC. Encoded protein: CASSQLAGEQYF.

This clonotype was recorded many times. V and J are TRBV12-3 or TRBV12-4 and TRBJ2-5; D unresolved. The CDR3 totals 14 residues. Trimming removed 2 bases at V and 3 bases at J, with 10 bases between. This CDR3 reads CASSLLSWEETQYF. CDR3 coding DNA: TGTGCCAGCAGTTTACTCTCTTGGGAAGAGACCCAGTACTTC.

Only a few counts were recorded for this clonotype. The chain joins TRBV12-3 or TRBV12-4 to TRBJ1-1; TRBD1 aligns across 7 bases. The CDR3 sequence is 12 residues long. J gave up 7 bases and V 3 bases, and 2 bases lay outside the gene matches. CDR3 DNA sequence: TGTGCCAGCAGTTTCAGGGGGAATGAAGCTTTCTTT. Translation: CASSFRGNEAFF.

V is TRBV7-9 and J is TRBJ2-3; 12 nucleotides align to TRBD2. Trimming at V came to 4 bases and at J to 4 bases, leaving 6 bases not matched to a gene. This CDR3 region has 16 residues. In germline, CDR1 is SEHNR, CDR2 FQNEAQ (reference sequence). CDR3 protein: CASSSTSGGNPDTQYF. DNA of the CDR3: TGTGCCAGCAGCTCGACTAGCGGGGGAAACCCAGATACGCAGTATTTT.

This clonotype was detected only a few times. The chain recombines TRBV29-1 with TRBJ2-1; 11 bases map to TRBD2. There are 18 residues in the CDR3. V was pared by 4 bases and J by 6 bases, with 17 bases of the junction left unmatched. Germline CDR1 reads SQVTM; CDR2 reads ANQGSEA. The CDR3 region has the DNA TGCAGCGTTGTTGGAGGGCTAGCGGGAGGCCCGATAATCAATGAGCAGTTCTTC. Translation: CSVVGGLAGGPIINEQFF.

This clonotype was observed a handful of times. The rearrangement uses TRBV12-3 or TRBV12-4 and TRBJ1-1; weak D call: TRBD1 (5 bases). The CDR3 sequence is 14 residues long. The V gene lost 4 bases and the J gene lost 2 bases, with 11 bases spanning the gap. This CDR3 reads CASSYRQRNTEAFF. CDR3 DNA sequence: TGTGCCAGCAGTTATAGACAGAGAAACACTGAAGCTTTCTTT.

V and J are TRBV7-2 and TRBJ1-1; no firm D call. This CDR3 is 12 amino acids long. Germline V gene lookup returns CDR1 SGHTA and CDR2 FQGNSA. The germline V and J ends were trimmed by 1 base and 11 bases, with 11 bases remaining between them. CDR3 sequence reads: CASSLGPRTAFF. The DNA of the CDR3 is TGTGCCAGCAGCTTAGGACCAAGGACGGCTTTCTTT. Filled out from reference TRBV7-2 and TRBJ1-1, the complete variable domain reads GAGVSQSPSNKVTEKGKDVELRCDPISGHTALYWYRQSLGQGLEFLIYFQGNSAPDKSGLPSDRFSAERTGGSVSTLTIQRTQQEDSAVYLCASSLGPRTAFFGQGTRLTVV.

The chain employs TRBV9 and TRBJ2-1; 9 bases are shared with TRBD2. V shed 2 bases and J 5 bases; nucleotides not matched to a gene: 5. Per the germline V gene, CDR1 is SGDLS and CDR2 is YYNGEE. This CDR3 region has 15 residues. The CDR3 nucleotides read TGTGCCAGCAGCGTTAGCGGGAGAAGCGACAATGAGCAGTTCTTC. Encoded protein: CASSVSGRSDNEQFF. Full variable domain (missing parts from reference TRBV9 and TRBJ2-1): DSGVTQTPKHLITATGQRVTLRCSPRSGDLSVYWYQQSLDQGLQFLIQYYNGEERAKGNILERFSAQQFPDLHSELNLSSLELGDSALYFCASSVSGRSDNEQFFGPGTRLTVL.

V and J are TRBV2 and TRBJ2-2; the D gene is possibly TRBD2 (5 bases). CDR3 length: 14 amino acids. The germline gives CDR1 SNHLY, CDR2 FYNNEI. Deletions cut 7 bases from V and 3 bases from J, with 12 bases between. CDR3 bases: TGTGCCAGCAAGGGTCTGGGAGACACCGGGGAGCTGTTTTTT. Translated: CASKGLGDTGELFF.

Many counts were recorded for this clonotype. CDR3 residues: CASVEKNWGNTEAFF. The CDR3 DNA reads TGTGCCAGCGTAGAGAAAAACTGGGGAAACACTGAAGCTTTCTTT. The chain carries TRBV12-3 or TRBV12-4 and TRBJ1-1; D ambiguous. This CDR3 has 15 amino acids. Trimming took off 8 bases at V and 2 bases at J, with 18 bases between the two ends.

This clonotype has only a few counts. The rearrangement links TRBV20-1 to TRBJ2-3; weak D call: TRBD2 (5 bases). From germline, CDR1 is DFQATT and CDR2 SNEGSKA (reference sequence). V was shortened by 1 base and J by 4 bases, with 9 bases between the two germline ends. The CDR3 sequence is 13 residues long. CDR3 residues: CSARVGSPDTQYF. The CDR3 nucleotides are TGCAGTGCTAGAGTGGGGAGCCCAGATACGCAGTATTTT.

This clonotype was found a few times. This chain joins TRBV11-2 and TRBJ2-1, with 15 nucleotides matching TRBD2. CDR1 and CDR2 (germline): SGHAT, FQNNGV. CDR3 length: 19 amino acids. V was pared by 1 base and J by 1 base, with 5 bases of the junction left unmatched. The CDR3 protein is CASSLVGLAGGMSYNEQFF. CDR3 DNA sequence: TGTGCCAGCAGCTTAGTTGGACTAGCGGGGGGGATGTCCTACAATGAGCAGTTCTTC.

The chain recombines TRBV20-1 with TRBJ2-5, with TRBD1 as a possible D gene (5 bases). Trimming removed 2 bases at V and 6 bases at J, with 10 bases between. The V gene's germline CDR1 is DFQATT and CDR2 SNEGSKA (reference sequence). The CDR3 is 12 amino acids. CDR3 coding DNA: TGCAGTGCTAGACGCGGACAAAAGACCCAGTACTTC. Protein product: CSARRGQKTQYF.

The chain uses TRBV7-9 and TRBJ2-7; 9 bases match TRBD1. This CDR3 is 15 amino acids long. CDR1 and CDR2 from the germline V gene are SEHNR and FQNEAQ (reference sequence). Losses at the gene ends were 5 bases for V and 3 bases for J; bases not matched to a gene: 8. For the CDR3, the DNA is TGTGCCAGCAGCCTTTCCCGGGACAGGGACTACGAGCAGTACTTC. It encodes CASSLSRDRDYEQYF.

This clonotype was observed a few times. V and J are TRBV11-3 and TRBJ2-7; 7 nucleotides match TRBD1. Germline values: CDR1 SGHNT, CDR2 YENEEA. The CDR3 is made up of 15 amino acids. V was clipped by 1 base and J by 3 bases; unmatched bases: 6. CDR3 protein: CASSLASTGLYEQYF. The CDR3 DNA follows: TGTGCCAGCAGCTTAGCATCGACAGGGCTCTACGAGCAGTACTTC. Filled out from reference TRBV11-3 and TRBJ2-7, the complete variable domain reads EAGVVQSPRYKIIEKKQPVAFWCNPISGHNTLYWYLQNLGQGPELLIRYENEEAVDDSQLPKDRFSAERLKGVDSTLKIQPAELGDSAVYLCASSLASTGLYEQYFGPGTRLTVT.

This clonotype was seen at least ten times. The chain combines TRBV12-5 with TRBJ2-6; no firm D call. The CDR3 covers 16 residues. The germline V gene has CDR1 LGHNT and CDR2 FRNRAP. V was clipped by 4 bases and J by 3 bases, with 13 bases between them. In DNA form, the CDR3 reads TGTGCTAGTGGTTCCATGCAACTCCTTGGGGCCAACGTCCTGACTTTC. Its translation is CASGSMQLLGANVLTF. The variable domain in full, completed from reference TRBV12-5 and TRBJ2-6, reads DARVTQTPRHKVTEMGQEVTMRCQPILGHNTVFWYRQTMMQGLELLAYFRNRAPLDDSGMPKDRFSAEMPDATLATLKIQPSEPRDSAVYFCASGSMQLLGANVLTFGAGSRLTVL.

This clonotype was detected a few times. CDR3 DNA sequence: TGTGCCAGCAGTGAGACAGGGGTCGGGACAGATACGCAGTATTTT. This gives the protein CASSETGVGTDTQYF. The chain combines TRBV12-3 or TRBV12-4 with TRBJ2-3, with 8 bases that match TRBD1. The CDR3 sequence is 15 residues long. V was pared by 5 bases and J by 3 bases, with 7 bases of the junction left unmatched.

The chain links TRBV20-1 to TRBJ2-1; 15 nucleotides align to TRBD2. The CDR3 length is 13 residues. After removal of 6 bases from V and 8 bases from J, the junction contained 2 bases not matched to a gene. The germline V gene has CDR1 DFQATT and CDR2 SNEGSKA (reference sequence). DNA for the CDR3: TGCAGTGCCGGACTAGCGGGAGGGTATGAGCAGTTCTTC. Translated, it gives CSAGLAGGYEQFF.

The table lists this clonotype with a few counts. V gene TRBV23-1 combines with J gene TRBJ1-4; D perhaps matches TRBD1 (6 bases). TRBV23-1 is designated an ORF whose function remains uncertain. V was cut by 0 bases and J by 5 bases, with 10 bases left in between. This CDR3 spans 15 amino acids. The CDR3 DNA follows: TGCGCCAGCAGTCAATCGGGACACGAAAATGAAAAACTGTTTTTT. It codes for CASSQSGHENEKLFF.

The rearrangement links TRBV20-1 to TRBJ1-2; possibly TRBD1 for D (5 bases). Trimming took off 3 bases at V and 1 base at J, with 12 bases between the two ends. Germline CDR1 DFQATT, CDR2 SNEGSKA (reference sequence). The CDR3 extends over 14 amino acids. CDR3 sequence: CSARGEGVNYGYTF. For the CDR3, the DNA is TGCAGTGCTAGGGGCGAAGGGGTTAACTATGGCTACACCTTC.

This clonotype showed up just a few times. The V gene is TRBV20-1, the J gene TRBJ2-5; 14 positions match TRBD2. The CDR3 contains 15 residues. Trimming removed 4 bases from V and 3 bases from J; junction bases left unmatched: 4. Germline V gene sequence: CDR1 DFQATT, CDR2 SNEGSKA (reference sequence). CDR3 DNA: TGCAGTGCTACCAGACTAGCGGGGGGGGAAGAGACCCAGTACTTC. Protein sequence: CSATRLAGGEETQYF.

This clonotype has just a few counts. The chain recombines TRBV5-5 with TRBJ2-1, with TRBD2 matching over 8 bases. Trimming took 0 bases from V and 4 from J; bases not matched to a gene: 12. The CDR3 loop spans 18 amino acids. Germline V CDR1 and CDR2: SGHKS, YYEKEE (reference sequence). DNA for the CDR3: TGTGCCAGCAGCTTGGGAAAAAATACGGGAGGGCGATACAATGAGCAGTTCTTC. This codes for CASSLGKNTGGRYNEQFF.

The rearrangement joins TRBV4-2 to TRBJ2-2; D not certain. In germline, CDR1 is LGHNA, CDR2 YNFKEQ. This CDR3 is built from 15 residues. V was shortened by 8 bases and J by 3 bases, with 16 bases between the two germline ends. The CDR3 coding sequence is TGTGCCAGCCGACCAAGTTATCTGGACACCGGGGAGCTGTTTTTT. Its translation: CASRPSYLDTGELFF.